This TCR beta chain was documented in a study of shared clonotypes between healthy human individuals. This CDR3 has 15 amino acids. CDR1 and CDR2 (germline): LNHDA, SQIVND (reference sequence). Trimming removed 5 bases from V and 2 bases from J; junction bases left unmatched: 5. Naivety among CD8 cells was defined by CD45RO negativity and positive CCR7 selection, thereby excluding terminally differentiated effector memory CD45RA+ cells. The repertoire was sequenced with immunoSEQ multiplex PCR; TCRdb's copy has only in-frame clones and lacks some. The sample lists approximately 1.9 million clones, around 93% occurring once.

The sequence was collected from a young man in good health. Some clones in this sample may be carry-over from other donors' samples. The V call is TRBV19, the J call TRBJ2-3; TRBD1 matches 9 bases. Sequenced input: naive CD8+ T cells from PBMCs. Here the CDR3 reads CASSSRDRATDTQYF. The CDR3 DNA sequence: TGTGCCAGTAGTTCCCGGGACAGGGCCACAGATACGCAGTATTTT.